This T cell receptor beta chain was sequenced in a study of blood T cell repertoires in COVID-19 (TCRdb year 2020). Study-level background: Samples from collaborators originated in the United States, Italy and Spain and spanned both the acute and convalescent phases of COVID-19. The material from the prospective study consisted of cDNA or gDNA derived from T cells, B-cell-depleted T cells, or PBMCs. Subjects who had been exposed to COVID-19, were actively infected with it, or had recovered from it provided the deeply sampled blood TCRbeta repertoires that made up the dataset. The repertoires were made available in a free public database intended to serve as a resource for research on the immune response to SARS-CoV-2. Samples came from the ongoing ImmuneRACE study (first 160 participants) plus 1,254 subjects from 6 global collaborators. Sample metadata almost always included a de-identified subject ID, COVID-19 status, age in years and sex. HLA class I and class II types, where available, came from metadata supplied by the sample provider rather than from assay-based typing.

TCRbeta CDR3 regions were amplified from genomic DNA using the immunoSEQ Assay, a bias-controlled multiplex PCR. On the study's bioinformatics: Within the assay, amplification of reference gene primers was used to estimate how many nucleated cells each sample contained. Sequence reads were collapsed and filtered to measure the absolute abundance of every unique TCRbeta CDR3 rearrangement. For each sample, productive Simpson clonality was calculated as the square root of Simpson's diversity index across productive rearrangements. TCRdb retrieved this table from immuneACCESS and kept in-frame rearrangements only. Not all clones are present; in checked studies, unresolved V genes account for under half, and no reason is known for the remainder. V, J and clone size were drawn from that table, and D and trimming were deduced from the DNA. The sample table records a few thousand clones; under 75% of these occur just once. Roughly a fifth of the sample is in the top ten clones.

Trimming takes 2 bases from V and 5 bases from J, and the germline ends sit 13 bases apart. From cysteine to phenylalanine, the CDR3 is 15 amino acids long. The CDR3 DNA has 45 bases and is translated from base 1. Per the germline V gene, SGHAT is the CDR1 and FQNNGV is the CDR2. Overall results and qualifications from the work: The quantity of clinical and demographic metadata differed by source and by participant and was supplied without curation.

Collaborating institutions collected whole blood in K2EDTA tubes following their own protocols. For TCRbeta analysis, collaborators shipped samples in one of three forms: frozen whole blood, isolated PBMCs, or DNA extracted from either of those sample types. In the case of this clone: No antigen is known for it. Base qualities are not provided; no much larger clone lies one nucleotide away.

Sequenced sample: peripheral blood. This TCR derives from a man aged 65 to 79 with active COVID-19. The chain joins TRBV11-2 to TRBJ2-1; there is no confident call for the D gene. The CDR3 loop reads CASSLSPSAHNEQFF. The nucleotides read TGTGCCAGCAGCTTAAGCCCCAGCGCCCACAATGAGCAGTTCTTC.